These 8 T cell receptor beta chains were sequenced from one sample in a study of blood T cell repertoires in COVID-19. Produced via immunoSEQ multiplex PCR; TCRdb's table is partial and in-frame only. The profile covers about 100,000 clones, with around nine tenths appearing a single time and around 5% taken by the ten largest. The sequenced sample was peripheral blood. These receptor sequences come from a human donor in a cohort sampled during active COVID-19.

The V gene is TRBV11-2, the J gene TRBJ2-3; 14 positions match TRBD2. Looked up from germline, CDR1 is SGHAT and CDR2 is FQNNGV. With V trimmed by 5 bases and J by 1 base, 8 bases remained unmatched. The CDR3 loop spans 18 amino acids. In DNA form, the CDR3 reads TGTGCCAGCAGCGATGGGACTAGCGGGAGCTTGGGCACAGATACGCAGTATTTT. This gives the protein CASSDGTSGSLGTDTQYF.

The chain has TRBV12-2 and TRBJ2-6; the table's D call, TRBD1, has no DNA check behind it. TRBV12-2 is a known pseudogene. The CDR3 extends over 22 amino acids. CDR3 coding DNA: TGTGCAAGTCGCTTAGTGTCTCCTGATTTGGGGACACCAAGCTCTGGGGCCAACGTCCTGACTTTC. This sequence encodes CASRLVSPDLGTPSSGANVLTF.

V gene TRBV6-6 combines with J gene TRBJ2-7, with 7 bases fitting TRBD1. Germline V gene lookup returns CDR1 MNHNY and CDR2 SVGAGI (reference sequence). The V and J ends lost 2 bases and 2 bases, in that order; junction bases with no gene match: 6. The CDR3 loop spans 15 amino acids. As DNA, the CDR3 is TGTGCCAGCAGTTACCTACAGGGGCGTCCCTACGAGCAGTACTTC. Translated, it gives CASSYLQGRPYEQYF.

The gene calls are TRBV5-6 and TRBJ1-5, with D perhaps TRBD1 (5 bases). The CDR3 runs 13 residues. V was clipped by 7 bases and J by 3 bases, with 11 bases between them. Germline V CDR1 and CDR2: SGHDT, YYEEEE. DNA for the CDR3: TGTGCCAGCTCCGGGGGAAACAATCAGCCCCAGCATTTT. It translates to CASSGGNNQPQHF.

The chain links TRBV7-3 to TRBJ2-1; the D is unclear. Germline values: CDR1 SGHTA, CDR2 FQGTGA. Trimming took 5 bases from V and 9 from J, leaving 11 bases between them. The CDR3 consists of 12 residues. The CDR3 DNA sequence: TGTGCCAGCAGCCTCAACTTGCGTGAGCAGTTCTTC. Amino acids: CASSLNLREQFF. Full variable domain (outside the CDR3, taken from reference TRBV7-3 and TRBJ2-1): GAGVSQTPSNKVTEKGKYVELRCDPISGHTALYWYRQSLGQGPEFLIYFQGTGAADDSGLPNDRFFAVRPEGSVSTLKIQRTERGDSAVYLCASSLNLREQFFGPGTRLTVL.

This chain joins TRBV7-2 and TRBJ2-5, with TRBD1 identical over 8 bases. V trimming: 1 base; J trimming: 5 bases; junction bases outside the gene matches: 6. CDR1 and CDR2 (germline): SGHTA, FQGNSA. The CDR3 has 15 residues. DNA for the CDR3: TGTGCCAGCAGCTTAGGGACAGGGCAGAGGGAGACCCAGTACTTC. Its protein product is CASSLGTGQRETQYF. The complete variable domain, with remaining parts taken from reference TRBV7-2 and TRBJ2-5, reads GAGVSQSPSNKVTEKGKDVELRCDPISGHTALYWYRQSLGQGLEFLIYFQGNSAPDKSGLPSDRFSAERTGGSVSTLTIQRTQQEDSAVYLCASSLGTGQRETQYFGPGTRLLVL.

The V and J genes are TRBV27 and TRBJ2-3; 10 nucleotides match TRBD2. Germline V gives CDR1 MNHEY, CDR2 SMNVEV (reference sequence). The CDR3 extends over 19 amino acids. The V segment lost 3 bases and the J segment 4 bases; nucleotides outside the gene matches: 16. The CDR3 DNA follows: TGTGCCAGCAGTTTGGCGCGCTTGGGTAGCGGGAGGTTATCAGATACGCAGTATTTT. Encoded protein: CASSLARLGSGRLSDTQYF.

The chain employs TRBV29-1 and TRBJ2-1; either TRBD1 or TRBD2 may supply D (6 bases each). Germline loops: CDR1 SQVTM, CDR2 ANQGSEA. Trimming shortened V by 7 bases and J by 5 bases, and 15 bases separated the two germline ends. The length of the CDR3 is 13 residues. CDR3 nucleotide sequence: TGCAGCGGGGGGGAACAGGGACACAATGAGCAGTTCTTC. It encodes CSGGEQGHNEQFF.